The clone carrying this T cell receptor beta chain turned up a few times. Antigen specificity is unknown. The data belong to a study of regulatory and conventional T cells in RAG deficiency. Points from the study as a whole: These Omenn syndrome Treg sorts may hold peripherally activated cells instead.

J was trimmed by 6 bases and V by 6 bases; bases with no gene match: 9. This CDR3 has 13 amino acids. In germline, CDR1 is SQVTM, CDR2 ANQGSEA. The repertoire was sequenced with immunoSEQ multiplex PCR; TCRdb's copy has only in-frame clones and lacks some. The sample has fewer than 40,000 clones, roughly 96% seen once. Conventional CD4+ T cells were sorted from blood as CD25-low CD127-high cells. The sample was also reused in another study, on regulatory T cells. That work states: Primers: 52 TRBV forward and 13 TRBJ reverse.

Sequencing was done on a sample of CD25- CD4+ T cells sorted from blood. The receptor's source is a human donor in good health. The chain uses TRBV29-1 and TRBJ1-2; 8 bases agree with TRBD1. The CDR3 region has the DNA TGCAGCGTGAGGCCGACAGGGGATGATGGCTACACCTTC. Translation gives CSVRPTGDDGYTF.